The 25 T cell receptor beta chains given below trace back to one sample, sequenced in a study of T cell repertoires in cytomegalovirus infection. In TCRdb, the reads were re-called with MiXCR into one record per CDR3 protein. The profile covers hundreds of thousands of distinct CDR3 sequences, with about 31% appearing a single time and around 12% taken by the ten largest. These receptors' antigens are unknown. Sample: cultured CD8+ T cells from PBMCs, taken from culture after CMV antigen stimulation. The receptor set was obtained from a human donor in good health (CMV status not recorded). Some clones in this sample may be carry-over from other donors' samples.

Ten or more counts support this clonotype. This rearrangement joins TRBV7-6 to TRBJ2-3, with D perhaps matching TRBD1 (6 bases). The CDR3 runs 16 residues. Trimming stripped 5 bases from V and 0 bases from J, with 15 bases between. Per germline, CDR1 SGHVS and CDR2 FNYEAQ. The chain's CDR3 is CASSRNTGLSTDTQYF. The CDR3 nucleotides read TGTGCCAGCAGCCGAAATACAGGGTTAAGCACAGATACGCAGTATTTT. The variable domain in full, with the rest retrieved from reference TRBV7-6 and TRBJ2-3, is GAGVSQSPRYKVTKRGQDVALRCDPISGHVSLYWYRQALGQGPEFLTYFNYEAQQDKSGLPNDRFSAERPEGSISTLTIQRTEQRDSAMYRCASSRNTGLSTDTQYFGPGTRLTVL.

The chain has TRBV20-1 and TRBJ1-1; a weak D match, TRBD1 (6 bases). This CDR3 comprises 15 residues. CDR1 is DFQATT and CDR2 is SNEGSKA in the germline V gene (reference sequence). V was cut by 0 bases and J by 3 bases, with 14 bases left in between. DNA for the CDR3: TGCAGTGCTAGAGATCGGGAACAGGGATACACTGAAGCTTTCTTT. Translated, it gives CSARDREQGYTEAFF.

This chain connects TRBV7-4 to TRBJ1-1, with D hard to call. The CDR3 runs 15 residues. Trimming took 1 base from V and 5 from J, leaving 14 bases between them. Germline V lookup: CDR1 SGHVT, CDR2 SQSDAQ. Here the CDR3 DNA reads TGTGCCAGCAGCTTAGGACCCAGGTTGGGAACTGAAGCTTTCTTT. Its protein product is CASSLGPRLGTEAFF.

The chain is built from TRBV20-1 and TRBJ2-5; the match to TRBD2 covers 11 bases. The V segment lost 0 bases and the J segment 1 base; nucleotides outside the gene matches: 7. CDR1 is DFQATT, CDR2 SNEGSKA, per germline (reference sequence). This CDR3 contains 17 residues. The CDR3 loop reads CSAREPTSGGPQETQYF. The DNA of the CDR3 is TGCAGTGCTAGAGAGCCCACTAGCGGGGGCCCCCAAGAGACCCAGTACTTC.

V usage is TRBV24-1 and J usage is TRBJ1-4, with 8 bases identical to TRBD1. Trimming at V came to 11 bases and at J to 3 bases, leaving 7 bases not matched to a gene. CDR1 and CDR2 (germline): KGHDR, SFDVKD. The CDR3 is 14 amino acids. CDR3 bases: TGTGCCAGCTATCAGGGGGCGGCTAATGAAAAACTGTTTTTT. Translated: CASYQGAANEKLFF.

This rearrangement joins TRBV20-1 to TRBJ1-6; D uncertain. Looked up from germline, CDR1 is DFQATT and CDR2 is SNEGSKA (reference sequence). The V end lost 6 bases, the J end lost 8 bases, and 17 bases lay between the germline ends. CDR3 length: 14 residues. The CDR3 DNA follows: TGCAGTGCCATGGCCGGTACAGCCGATTCACCCCTCCACTTT. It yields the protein CSAMAGTADSPLHF.

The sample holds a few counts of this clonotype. CDR3 amino acids: CASSRDLLGTDTQYF. CDR3 coding DNA: TGTGCCAGCAGTCGTGACCTGCTGGGCACAGATACGCAGTATTTT. J is TRBJ2-3 and V is TRBV6-1, with no clear D. CDR3 length: 15 amino acids. Trimming took 5 bases from V and 1 from J, leaving 13 bases between them. Germline V gives CDR1 MNHNS, CDR2 SASEGT.

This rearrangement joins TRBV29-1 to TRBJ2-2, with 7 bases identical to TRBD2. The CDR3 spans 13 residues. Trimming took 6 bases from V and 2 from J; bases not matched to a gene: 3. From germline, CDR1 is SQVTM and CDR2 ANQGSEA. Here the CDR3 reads CSVGGGNTGELFF. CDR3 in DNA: TGCAGCGTGGGGGGGGGTAACACCGGGGAGCTGTTTTTT.

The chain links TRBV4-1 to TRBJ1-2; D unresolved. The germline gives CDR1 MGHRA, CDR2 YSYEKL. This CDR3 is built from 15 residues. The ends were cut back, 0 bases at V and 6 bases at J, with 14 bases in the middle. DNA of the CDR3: TGCGCCAGCAGCCAAGAGGCCATAAGGCCGCATGGCTACACCTTC. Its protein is CASSQEAIRPHGYTF.

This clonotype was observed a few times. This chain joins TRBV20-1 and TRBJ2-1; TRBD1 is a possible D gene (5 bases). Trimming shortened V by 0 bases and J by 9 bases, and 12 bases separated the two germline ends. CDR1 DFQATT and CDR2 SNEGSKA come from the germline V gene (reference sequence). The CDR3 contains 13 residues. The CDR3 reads CSARDRVQGEQFF. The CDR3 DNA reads TGCAGTGCTAGAGATCGGGTTCAGGGTGAGCAGTTCTTC.

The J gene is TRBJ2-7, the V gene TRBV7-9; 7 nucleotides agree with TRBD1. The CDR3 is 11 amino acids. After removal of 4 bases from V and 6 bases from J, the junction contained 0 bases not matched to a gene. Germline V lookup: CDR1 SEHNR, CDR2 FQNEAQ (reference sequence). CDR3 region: CASSSGGEQYV. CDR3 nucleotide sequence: TGTGCCAGCAGCTCAGGGGGCGAGCAGTACGTC.

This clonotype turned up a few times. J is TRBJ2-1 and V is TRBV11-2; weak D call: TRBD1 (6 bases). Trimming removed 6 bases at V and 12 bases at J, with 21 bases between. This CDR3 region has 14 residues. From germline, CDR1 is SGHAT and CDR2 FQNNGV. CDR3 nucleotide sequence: TGTGCCAGCAGATCCGGGACACTTACCATGGGGCAGTTCTTC. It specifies CASRSGTLTMGQFF.

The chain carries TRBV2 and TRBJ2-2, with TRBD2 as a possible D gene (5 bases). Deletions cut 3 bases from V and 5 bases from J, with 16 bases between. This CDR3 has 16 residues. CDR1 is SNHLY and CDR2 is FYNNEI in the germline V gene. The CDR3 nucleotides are TGTGCCAGCAGTGAGTGGAGGAACTCAGAGACCGGGGAGCTGTTTTTT. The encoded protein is CASSEWRNSETGELFF.

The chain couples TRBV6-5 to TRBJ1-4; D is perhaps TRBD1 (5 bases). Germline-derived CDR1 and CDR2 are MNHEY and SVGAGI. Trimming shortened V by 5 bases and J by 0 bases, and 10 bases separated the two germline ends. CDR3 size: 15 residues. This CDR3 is CASSGRGATNEKLFF. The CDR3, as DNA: TGTGCCAGCAGTGGCCGGGGGGCAACTAATGAAAAACTGTTTTTT.

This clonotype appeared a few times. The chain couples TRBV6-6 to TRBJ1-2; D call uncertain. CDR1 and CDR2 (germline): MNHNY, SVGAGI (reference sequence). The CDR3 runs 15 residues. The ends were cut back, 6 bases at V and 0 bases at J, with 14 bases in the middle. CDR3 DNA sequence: TGTGCCAGCAGGCAGGATGAAATCGCTAACTATGGCTACACCTTC. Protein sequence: CASRQDEIANYGYTF.

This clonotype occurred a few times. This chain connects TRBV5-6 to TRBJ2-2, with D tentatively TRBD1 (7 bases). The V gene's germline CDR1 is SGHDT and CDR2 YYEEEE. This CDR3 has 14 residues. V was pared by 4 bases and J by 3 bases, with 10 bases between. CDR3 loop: CASSAGQYTGELFF. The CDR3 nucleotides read TGTGCCAGCAGCGCGGGACAGTACACCGGGGAGCTGTTTTTT.

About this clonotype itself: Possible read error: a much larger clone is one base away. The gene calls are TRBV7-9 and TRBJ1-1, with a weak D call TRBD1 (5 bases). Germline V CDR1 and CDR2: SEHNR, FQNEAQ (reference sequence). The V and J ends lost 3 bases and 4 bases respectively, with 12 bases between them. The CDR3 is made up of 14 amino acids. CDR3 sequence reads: CASSFPGMTTEAFF. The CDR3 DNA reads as TGTGCCAGCAGCTTCCCAGGGATGACCACTGAAGCTTTCTTT.

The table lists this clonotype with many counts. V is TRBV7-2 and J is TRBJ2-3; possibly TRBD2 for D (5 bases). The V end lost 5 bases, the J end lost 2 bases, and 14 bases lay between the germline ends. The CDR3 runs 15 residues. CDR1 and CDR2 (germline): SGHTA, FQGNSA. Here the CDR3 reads CASSLQDSSTDTQYF. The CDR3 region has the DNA TGTGCCAGCAGCCTCCAGGACTCCTCCACAGATACGCAGTATTTT.

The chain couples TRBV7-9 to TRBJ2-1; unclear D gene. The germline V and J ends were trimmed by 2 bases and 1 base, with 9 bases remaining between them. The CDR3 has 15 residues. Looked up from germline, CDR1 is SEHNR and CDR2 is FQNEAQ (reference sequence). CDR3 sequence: CASSLNIRSYNEQFF. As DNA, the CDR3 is TGTGCCAGCAGCTTAAACATTAGGTCCTACAATGAGCAGTTCTTC.

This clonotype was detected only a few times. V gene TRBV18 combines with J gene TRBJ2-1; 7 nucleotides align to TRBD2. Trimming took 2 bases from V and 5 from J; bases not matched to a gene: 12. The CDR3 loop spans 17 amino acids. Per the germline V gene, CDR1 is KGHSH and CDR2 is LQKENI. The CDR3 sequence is CASSPVGVERENNEQFF. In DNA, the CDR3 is TGTGCCAGCTCACCAGTTGGTGTTGAGCGGGAAAACAATGAGCAGTTCTTC. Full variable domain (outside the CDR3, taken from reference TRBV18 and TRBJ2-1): NAGVMQNPRHLVRRRGQEARLRCSPMKGHSHVYWYRQLPEEGLKFMVYLQKENIIDESGMPKERFSAEFPKEGPSILRIQQVVRGDSAAYFCASSPVGVERENNEQFFGPGTRLTVL.

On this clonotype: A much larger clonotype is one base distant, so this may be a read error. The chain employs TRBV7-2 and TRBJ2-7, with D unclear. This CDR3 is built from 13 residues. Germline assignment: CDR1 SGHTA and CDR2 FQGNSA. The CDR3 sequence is CVSSLPSSYEQYF. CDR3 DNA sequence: TGTGTCAGCAGCTTACCGAGCTCCTACGAGCAGTACTTC.

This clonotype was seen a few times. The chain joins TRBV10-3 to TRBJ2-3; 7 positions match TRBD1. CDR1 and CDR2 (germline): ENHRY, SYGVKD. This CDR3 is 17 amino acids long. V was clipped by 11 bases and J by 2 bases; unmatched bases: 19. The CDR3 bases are TGTGCCTCTACGGAAGTCGGGACAGCCCTTTCCACAGATACGCAGTATTTT. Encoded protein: CASTEVGTALSTDTQYF.

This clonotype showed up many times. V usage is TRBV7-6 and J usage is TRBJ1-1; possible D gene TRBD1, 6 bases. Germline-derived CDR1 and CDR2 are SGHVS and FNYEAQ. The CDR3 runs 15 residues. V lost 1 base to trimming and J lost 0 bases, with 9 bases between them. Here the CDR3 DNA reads TGTGCCAGCAGCTTAGGCACAGGGTTGAACACTGAAGCTTTCTTT. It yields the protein CASSLGTGLNTEAFF.

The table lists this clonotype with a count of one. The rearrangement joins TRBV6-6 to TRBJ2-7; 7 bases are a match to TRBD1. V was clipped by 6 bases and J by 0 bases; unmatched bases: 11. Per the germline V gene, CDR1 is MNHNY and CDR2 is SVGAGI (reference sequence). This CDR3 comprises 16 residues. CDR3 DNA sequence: TGTGCCAGCAGCCCCCGAGGACAGGACCTCTCCTACGAGCAGTACTTC. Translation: CASSPRGQDLSYEQYF.

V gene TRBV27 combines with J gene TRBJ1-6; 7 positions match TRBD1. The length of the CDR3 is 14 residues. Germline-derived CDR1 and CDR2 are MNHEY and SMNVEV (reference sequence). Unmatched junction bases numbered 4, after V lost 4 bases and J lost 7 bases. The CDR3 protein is CASSSGQANSPLHF. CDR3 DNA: TGTGCCAGCAGTTCCGGACAGGCGAATTCACCCCTCCACTTT.